This T cell receptor beta chain derives from a study of T cell repertoires in ileal Crohn's disease (dated by TCRdb to about 2019). At the level of the whole study: The median duration of disease was roughly eight years, and at the time of surgery less than 40% of patients were active smokers. Every patient underwent surgery because of a complication, which was stricturing disease in approximately 61% of cases and penetrating disease in approximately 40%. Postoperative therapy was given to about half of the patients, with thiopurines administered to 11 patients and anti-TNF agents administered to 15 to 20 patients. M6 samples were neoterminal ileum biopsies taken at postoperative colonoscopy. TCR repertoire analysis was performed in about 59 Crohn's disease patients drawn from a prospective multicentre cohort. The study ran alongside a multicentre cohort designed to identify predictors of early endoscopic recurrence after ileocolonic resection. A Rutgeerts score above i0 was used to define endoscopic postoperative recurrence. A total of around 150 mucosal samples from about 57 patients were sequenced, collected from several sites on the surgical specimen as well as at postoperative endoscopy. The paper as a whole reports these results and caveats: Mucosal CD4 and CD8 T cells were sorted and sequenced only in a subgroup of patients, whose size was not stated. Compared with CD4 T cells, sorted CD8 T cells held more high-frequency clones, which suggests that the mucosal expansions were mostly CD8. A significantly higher proportion of clonal expansions was observed in active smokers at surgery than in non-smokers (about 25% vs 20%, p=0.02). The timing of postoperative endoscopy varied within the first year after surgery, and the median delay was 6.9 months. Endoscopic recurrence was found to be associated with higher high-frequency clone percentages at surgery, and recurrence was observed in all patients with clonality above 26.8% (18/57).

To note about this clone: This clone's antigen is unknown. No much larger clonotype is one base removed from it; base qualities were not supplied.

From cysteine to phenylalanine, the CDR3 is 17 amino acids long. Of the read, only the CDR3 DNA is kept; its 51 bases are in frame from base 1. The germline V gene yields LGHNA for CDR1 and YSLEER for CDR2. V is clipped by 0 bases and J by 2 bases, and the sequence between their germline boundaries is 14 bases long. Roughly 550 nanograms of biopsy DNA per sample were submitted for commercial TCRB immunosequencing. CDR3 regions were amplified from genomic DNA by Adaptive Biotechnology using a two-step, amplification bias-controlled multiplex PCR. The first PCR used primers for every V and J gene segment; the second PCR added barcodes and Illumina adapters. CDR3 libraries were sequenced using an Illumina instrument. Turning to the authors' computational methods: The analysis drew on both the pipelines supplied by the vendor and custom analysis of the raw data in R/Bioconductor running R version 3.3.0. Clonality, ranging from 0 to 1, was calculated as the inverse of the normalised Shannon entropy of all productive clones. High-frequency clones were defined as the repertoire share of the top 100 clones, retaining only clones passing a 95% confidence test. Overlap between samples was measured with the Morisita-Horn index, while repertoire diversity was measured with the Simpson index. As stored in TCRdb, this immuneACCESS dataset retains in-frame rearrangements with V and J assigned. A fraction of the clones does not appear; measured against another copy, unresolved V genes explain less than half of the discrepancy, and the remainder lacks a known reason. The V and J calls and clone size were taken over from that table, and D and trimming were inferred from the DNA. For this sample the table gives about 3,900 clones, of which about 78% were detected only once. The ten top clones hold approximately 14% of the sample.

The time point label on this specimen signifies: neoterminal ileum biopsy at postoperative endoscopy, about 6 months after surgery. Adults with ileal or ileocolonic Crohn's disease for whom ileocolonic resection was indicated were considered eligible. Whole ileal mucosal biopsies were stored frozen at -80°C before DNA extraction. Genomic DNA was extracted from frozen whole biopsies using a TRizol-based method and was quantified with a NanoDrop 2000 spectrophotometer. The sequenced sample consisted of ileal tissue. Here the chain combines TRBV4-3 and TRBJ1-5; there is no confident call for the D gene. The clonotype originates from an adult with Crohn's disease. The CDR3 here reads CASSQDKPFQGNQPQHF. The nucleotide sequence is TGCGCCAGCAGCCAAGATAAACCCTTCCAGGGCAATCAGCCCCAGCATTTT.